These 20 T cell receptor beta chains originate from one sample sequenced in a study of monozygotic twins with inflammatory bowel disease. TCRdb re-called the 5' RACE reads, yielding one record per CDR3 amino acid sequence without DNA. The listing contains roughly 100,000 distinct CDR3 sequences. The specimen was blood. Receptors were obtained from a human donor with ulcerative colitis or Crohn's disease, or a healthy co-twin of an affected twin (not recorded which).

The genes are TRBV10-3 and TRBJ2-7; TCRdb's D call of TRBD1 is untestable without DNA. Germline-derived CDR1 and CDR2 are ENHRY and SYGVKD. The CDR3 is 13 residues long. This CDR3 is CAISARTEYEQYF.

The J gene is TRBJ2-1, the V gene TRBV28; TCRdb's assignment of TRBD1 cannot be checked, as there is no DNA. Germline values: CDR1 MDHEN, CDR2 SYDVKM. CDR3 length: 14 amino acids. CDR3 protein: CASSPDTPYNEQFF.

The V and J genes are TRBV27 and TRBJ2-1; the D call from TCRdb, TRBD2, cannot be confirmed without DNA. CDR3 length: 18 amino acids. From germline, CDR1 is MNHEY and CDR2 SMNVEV (reference sequence). CDR3: CASSRTGVVPSSYNEQFF.

J is TRBJ1-2 and V is TRBV27; absent DNA, TCRdb's TRBD1 call cannot be checked. Germline V gene lookup returns CDR1 MNHEY and CDR2 SMNVEV (reference sequence). The CDR3 contains 13 residues. The CDR3 sequence: CASSLGMRGSYTF.

CDR3 in amino acids: CASTNPNGDRQAFF. The chain uses TRBV28 and TRBJ1-1; as DNA is missing, the TRBD1 call by TCRdb cannot be tested. CDR3 length: 14 amino acids. Germline loops: CDR1 MDHEN, CDR2 SYDVKM. The whole variable domain, filled in from reference TRBV28 and TRBJ1-1, reads DVKVTQSSRYLVKRTGEKVFLECVQDMDHENMFWYRQDPGLGLRLIYFSYDVKMKEKGDIPEGYSVSREKKERFSLILESASTNQTSMYLCASTNPNGDRQAFFGQGTRLTVV.

V is TRBV20-1 and J is TRBJ1-3. The CDR3 sequence is 13 residues long. Germline V gives CDR1 DFQATT, CDR2 SNEGSKA (reference sequence). The CDR3 sequence is CSARGAGGNTIYF.

The chain links TRBV28 to TRBJ1-5; TCRdb gives TRBD1 as the D gene, but with no DNA this cannot be confirmed. The CDR3 spans 15 residues. Germline-derived CDR1 and CDR2 are MDHEN and SYDVKM. The CDR3 loop is CASSPSDRRNQPQHF.

V gene TRBV7-2 combines with J gene TRBJ1-1; without DNA, the TCRdb call of TRBD1 cannot be checked. Germline assignment: CDR1 SGHTA and CDR2 FQGNSA. This CDR3 is 16 amino acids long. This CDR3 is CASSRWTGAMNTEAFF.

The chain combines TRBV5-6 with TRBJ2-1. Germline-derived CDR1 and CDR2 are SGHDT and YYEEEE. The CDR3 contains 16 residues. The CDR3 protein is CASSFQLTQFYNEQFF. Together with reference TRBV5-6 and TRBJ2-1, the CDR3 gives the full variable domain: DAGVTQSPTHLIKTRGQQVTLRCSPKSGHDTVSWYQQALGQGPQFIFQYYEEEERQRGNFPDRFSGHQFPNYSSELNVNALLLGDSALYLCASSFQLTQFYNEQFFGPGTRLTVL.

The V and J genes are TRBV20-1 and TRBJ1-5. This CDR3 spans 15 amino acids. Germline assignment: CDR1 DFQATT and CDR2 SNEGSKA (reference sequence). CDR3 loop: CSASLRAWGNQPQHF.

CDR3 sequence: CASSAFWEDTQYF. This chain links TRBV7-2 with TRBJ2-3; TCRdb calls TRBD2, which cannot be checked without DNA. The CDR3 sequence is 13 residues long. The germline CDR1 and CDR2 sequences are SGHTA and FQGNSA.

The chain couples TRBV5-4 to TRBJ1-1. CDR1 SGHNT and CDR2 YYREEE come from the germline V gene (reference sequence). The CDR3 runs 14 residues. CDR3 sequence reads: CASSLRGMNTEAFF.

The chain recombines TRBV12-3 or TRBV12-4 with TRBJ1-1; with no DNA, the TCRdb D assignment of TRBD1 cannot be verified. CDR3 length: 14 amino acids. The CDR3 sequence: CASSFRGQWTEAFF.

The chain joins TRBV9 to TRBJ2-1; TCRdb lists TRBD1, though no DNA is available to test this call. The length of the CDR3 is 15 residues. CDR1 SGDLS and CDR2 YYNGEE come from the germline V gene. The chain's CDR3 is CASSVESGGRNEQFF. The full variable domain, in which reference TRBV9 and TRBJ2-1 provide the parts outside the CDR3, is DSGVTQTPKHLITATGQRVTLRCSPRSGDLSVYWYQQSLDQGLQFLIQYYNGEERAKGNILERFSAQQFPDLHSELNLSSLELGDSALYFCASSVESGGRNEQFFGPGTRLTVL.

CDR3 in amino acids: CASSWERNQPQHF. The V call is TRBV27, the J call TRBJ1-5. Germline V gene data show CDR1 as MNHEY and CDR2 as SMNVEV (reference sequence). The CDR3 covers 13 residues.

This sequence joins TRBV20-1 and TRBJ1-5. Germline CDR1 reads DFQATT; CDR2 reads SNEGSKA (reference sequence). CDR3 size: 14 residues. The CDR3 sequence is CSARVISSNQPQHF.

The chain uses TRBV20-1 and TRBJ2-1; TCRdb picks TRBD1, but there is no DNA to check that call. The CDR3 runs 14 residues. Germline CDR1 DFQATT, CDR2 SNEGSKA (reference sequence). This chain's CDR3 is CSALPGQGIDEQFF.

J is TRBJ1-4 and V is TRBV20-1; TCRdb indicates TRBD1, and absent DNA this call remains unverified. In germline, CDR1 is DFQATT, CDR2 SNEGSKA (reference sequence). The CDR3 runs to 15 residues. CDR3 amino acids: CSASTGRGTNEKLFF.

This rearrangement joins TRBV11-2 to TRBJ2-4; TCRdb's D gene call, TRBD2, goes unchecked for lack of DNA. Germline CDR1 and CDR2: SGHAT and FQNNGV. The CDR3 extends over 15 amino acids. CDR3 sequence reads: CASSSFSGRDDIQYF.

The chain is built from TRBV7-2 and TRBJ2-2. The CDR3 extends over 13 amino acids. The germline gives CDR1 SGHTA, CDR2 FQGNSA. The CDR3 loop is CASSFLRTGELFF.